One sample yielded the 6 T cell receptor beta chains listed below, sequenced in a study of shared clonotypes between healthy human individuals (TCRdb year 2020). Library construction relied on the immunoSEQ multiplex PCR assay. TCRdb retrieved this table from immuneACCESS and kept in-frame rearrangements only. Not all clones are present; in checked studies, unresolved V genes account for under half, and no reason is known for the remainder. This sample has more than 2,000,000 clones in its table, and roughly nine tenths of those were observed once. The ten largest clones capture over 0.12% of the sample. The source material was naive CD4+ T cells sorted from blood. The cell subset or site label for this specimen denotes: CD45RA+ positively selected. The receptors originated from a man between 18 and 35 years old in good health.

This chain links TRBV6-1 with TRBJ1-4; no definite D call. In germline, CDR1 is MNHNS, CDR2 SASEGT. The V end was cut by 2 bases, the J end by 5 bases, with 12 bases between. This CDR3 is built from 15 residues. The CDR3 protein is CASSELFGGNEKLFF. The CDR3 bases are TGTGCCAGCAGTGAACTTTTCGGAGGGAATGAAAAACTGTTTTTT.

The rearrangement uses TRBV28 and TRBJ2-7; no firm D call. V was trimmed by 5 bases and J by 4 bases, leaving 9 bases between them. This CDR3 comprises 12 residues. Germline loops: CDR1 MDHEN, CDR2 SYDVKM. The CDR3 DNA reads TGTGCCAGCAGTCCTTCAGTTTACGAGCAGTACTTC. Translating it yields CASSPSVYEQYF.

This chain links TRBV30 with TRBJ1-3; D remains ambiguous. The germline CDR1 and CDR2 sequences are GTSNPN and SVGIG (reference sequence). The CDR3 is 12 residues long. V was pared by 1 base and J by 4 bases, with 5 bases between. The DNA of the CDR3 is TGTGCCTGGAGTGAACAGGGAAACACCATATATTTT. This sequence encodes CAWSEQGNTIYF.

CDR3 in DNA: TGCGCCAGCAGCCGTGAGGGAAATGAGCAGTTCTTC. Protein: CASSREGNEQFF. The rearrangement uses TRBV4-1 and TRBJ2-1, with a weak D call TRBD2 (5 bases). Germline CDR1 reads MGHRA; CDR2 reads YSYEKL. The CDR3 totals 12 residues. Trimming removed 4 bases at V and 7 bases at J, with 8 bases between.

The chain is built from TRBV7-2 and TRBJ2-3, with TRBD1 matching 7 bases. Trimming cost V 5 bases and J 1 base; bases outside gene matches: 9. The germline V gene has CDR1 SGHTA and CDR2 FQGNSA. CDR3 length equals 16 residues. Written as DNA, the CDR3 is TGTGCCAGCAGCACTCACCCAGGGGGTGGCACAGATACGCAGTATTTT. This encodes CASSTHPGGGTDTQYF.

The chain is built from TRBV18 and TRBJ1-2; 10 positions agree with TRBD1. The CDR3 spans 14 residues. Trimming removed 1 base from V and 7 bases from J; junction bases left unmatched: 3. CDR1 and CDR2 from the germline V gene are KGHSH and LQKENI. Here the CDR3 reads CASSPQTGGGGYTF. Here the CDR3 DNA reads TGTGCCAGCTCACCACAGACAGGGGGCGGTGGCTACACCTTC.